This T cell receptor beta chain originates from a study of vaccination and CD4 T cells after COVID-19. Sequence data for DNA of cultured CD4+ T cells were generated by the Oncomine TCR Beta short-read assay. MiXCR, run by TCRdb on the PCR reads, gives a single entry per CDR3 protein. This table holds around 13,000 distinct CDR3 sequences, more than 40% found once. Noted treatment: approximately 11-day PBMC culture with coronavirus spike peptide pools or control peptides (ViraFEST assay). This clonotype appeared a few times. Its target is not known. The sequenced sample consisted of CD4+ T cells from blood, cultured in vitro. The TCR comes from a human donor who had recovered from COVID-19.

The CDR3 sequence: CSARDVEGIHGYTF. CDR3 DNA sequence: TGCAGTGCTAGAGATGTGGAAGGGATCCATGGCTACACCTTC. This chain links TRBV20-1 with TRBJ1-2; D ambiguous. The CDR3 contains 14 residues. CDR1 and CDR2 (germline): DFQATT, SNEGSKA (reference sequence). V lost 0 bases and J 6 bases, leaving 14 bases between the germline ends.